This T cell receptor beta chain came from a study of blood T cell repertoires in COVID-19. Turning to the study itself: PBMCs, B-cell-depleted T cells, or T cells provided the cDNA or gDNA that made up the material.

The V end lost 1 base, the J end lost 5 bases, and 9 bases lay between the germline ends. The germline V gene encodes CDR1 SEHNR and CDR2 FQNEAQ (reference sequence). This CDR3 is 14 amino acids long. Original processing notes: Amplification with reference gene primers provided the estimates of nucleated cell counts. Method: immunoSEQ multiplex PCR; TCRdb's copy keeps in-frame clones and lacks some. V, J and clone size are those of that table, while D and trimming were read from the DNA. This table has roughly 160,000 clones, 70% to 90% appearing once. The sequencing input was peripheral blood. The chain is built from TRBV7-9 and TRBJ1-5, with D possibly being TRBD1 (5 bases). The receptor was isolated from a man aged 50 to 60 who had recovered from COVID-19. CDR3 loop: CASSLGQYDQPQHF. CDR3 DNA: TGTGCCAGCAGCTTAGGACAGTATGATCAGCCCCAGCATTTT.